The 30 T cell receptor beta chains given below trace back to one sample, sequenced in a study of T-cell memory formation after mild COVID-19. A single record per CDR3 protein comes from TCRdb applying MiXCR to the 5' RACE reads. The data contain 200,000 to 300,000 distinct CDR3 sequences, 15% to 20% of them singletons. Sequenced sample: PBMCs or a T cell subset sorted from them (not recorded which). The receptors were sampled from a man aged 18 to 35 who had mild COVID-19 (a few samples of this study predate the infection). Cell type and time point are not known.

This clonotype showed up just a few times. CDR3 sequence (DNA): TGCGCCAGCAGCTTGTGGGGGTTCCAAGAGACCCAGTACTTC. Translating gives CASSLWGFQETQYF. This chain joins TRBV5-1 and TRBJ2-5; possibly TRBD1 or TRBD2 for D (5 bases each). CDR3 length: 14 residues. Germline V lookup: CDR1 SGHRS, CDR2 YFSETQ. V lost 1 base to trimming and J lost 1 base, with 8 bases between them.

This clonotype was detected a few times. This chain joins TRBV20-1 and TRBJ2-1, with D possibly being TRBD1 or TRBD2 (5 bases each). Looked up from germline, CDR1 is DFQATT and CDR2 is SNEGSKA (reference sequence). The germline V and J ends were trimmed by 1 base and 6 bases, with 13 bases remaining between them. The CDR3 runs 14 residues. CDR3 in DNA: TGCAGTGCTAGAGTCCGTACTGGGGGCAATGAGCAGTTCTTC. Protein product: CSARVRTGGNEQFF.

The chain employs TRBV5-1 and TRBJ2-3; 10 nucleotides match TRBD2. J was trimmed by 2 bases and V by 0 bases; bases with no gene match: 3. From germline, CDR1 is SGHRS and CDR2 YFSETQ. This CDR3 spans 16 amino acids. CDR3 DNA: TGCGCCAGCAGCTTGGGGACTAGCGGACACACAGATACGCAGTATTTT. Residues: CASSLGTSGHTDTQYF. Complete variable domain (other parts from reference TRBV5-1 and TRBJ2-3): KAGVTQTPRYLIKTRGQQVTLSCSPISGHRSVSWYQQTPGQGLQFLFEYFSETQRNKGNFPGRFSGRQFSNSRSEMNVSTLELGDSALYLCASSLGTSGHTDTQYFGPGTRLTVL.

This clonotype was detected only a few times. The gene calls are TRBV6-5 and TRBJ2-7, with a weak D call TRBD2 (5 bases). The CDR3 covers 14 residues. Germline CDR1 reads MNHEY; CDR2 reads SVGAGI. The V and J ends lost 6 bases and 7 bases respectively, with 19 bases between them. The CDR3 DNA reads as TGTGCCAGCAGCCTGTTAACGAGCCGGGGAGAGCAGTACTTC. It translates to CASSLLTSRGEQYF.

The sample holds a few counts of this clonotype. The V and J genes are TRBV5-4 and TRBJ2-2, with D unresolved. The CDR3 extends over 12 amino acids. Trimming removed 6 bases from V and 2 bases from J, with 5 bases in between. CDR1 and CDR2 (germline): SGHNT, YYREEE (reference sequence). This chain's CDR3 is CASNANTGELFF. CDR3 nucleotide sequence: TGTGCCAGCAACGCAAACACCGGGGAGCTGTTTTTT.

This chain links TRBV4-3 with TRBJ2-2; D remains unclear. V was pared by 0 bases and J by 1 base, with 6 bases between. Germline V CDR1 and CDR2: LGHNA, YSLEER. CDR3 length equals 15 residues. The chain's CDR3 is CASSQDRKNTGELFF. In DNA form, the CDR3 reads TGCGCCAGCAGCCAAGATCGCAAGAACACCGGGGAGCTGTTTTTT.

The CDR3 DNA is TGCAGCGTTGAAGATGGCCTAGCATGGGGTGATGAGCAGTTCTTC. Residues: CSVEDGLAWGDEQFF. J is TRBJ2-1 and V is TRBV29-1; D may be TRBD2 (5 bases). This CDR3 comprises 15 residues. CDR1 is SQVTM and CDR2 is ANQGSEA in the germline V gene. The V end lost 0 bases, the J end lost 8 bases, and 17 bases lay between the germline ends.

A few counts support this clonotype. V is TRBV30 and J is TRBJ2-7; 7 nucleotides match TRBD1. The CDR3 length is 15 residues. Germline CDR1 reads GTSNPN; CDR2 reads SVGIG (reference sequence). Trimming at V came to 5 bases and at J to 4 bases, leaving 14 bases not matched to a gene. CDR3 coding DNA: TGTGCCTGGTACAACAGGGCAGGGGGTAGGTACGAGCAGTACTTC. This encodes CAWYNRAGGRYEQYF.

As for this clonotype: Relative to the germline gene, one junction end is altered; a read error may explain this. The rearrangement joins TRBV14 to TRBJ1-1; no reliable D call. From germline, CDR1 is SGHDN and CDR2 FVKESK. The length of the CDR3 is 15 residues. The DNA of the CDR3 is TGTGCCAGCAGCCCTGAGCCCTGGATGAACGCTGAAGCTTTCTTT. Translated: CASSPEPWMNAEAFF.

The rearrangement links TRBV12-3 or TRBV12-4 to TRBJ2-3; D is possibly TRBD1 or TRBD2 (5 bases each). The CDR3 is 14 amino acids. V gave up 5 bases and J gave up 5 bases, with 14 bases separating them. The CDR3 loop reads CASSPPGRGDTQYF. The DNA of the CDR3 is TGTGCCAGCAGTCCCCCGGGACGGGGAGATACGCAGTATTTT.

The chain recombines TRBV12-3 or TRBV12-4 with TRBJ1-1, with D perhaps TRBD1 (5 bases). This CDR3 has 13 amino acids. The germline V and J ends were trimmed by 7 bases and 9 bases, with 18 bases remaining between them. The CDR3 DNA is TGTGCCAGCACCCCACGAACAGGAACGAAAGCTTTCTTT. Translating gives CASTPRTGTKAFF.

This clonotype was detected only a few times. V and J are TRBV20-1 and TRBJ2-7; perhaps TRBD2 as D (5 bases). CDR3 length: 14 amino acids. V was clipped by 1 base and J by 3 bases, with 13 bases between them. Germline V CDR1 and CDR2: DFQATT, SNEGSKA (reference sequence). CDR3 loop: CSARGRSGFYEQYF. Written as DNA, the CDR3 is TGCAGTGCTAGAGGCCGCAGCGGCTTCTACGAGCAGTACTTC.

The chain has TRBV20-1 and TRBJ2-2, with TRBD2 identical over 9 bases. Germline-derived CDR1 and CDR2 are DFQATT and SNEGSKA (reference sequence). With V trimmed by 5 bases and J by 2 bases, 12 bases remained unmatched. The length of the CDR3 is 17 residues. In DNA form, the CDR3 reads TGCAGTGCTCCCGCGGGCGGGGGGGCTAGAAACACCGGGGAGCTGTTTTTT. Protein: CSAPAGGGARNTGELFF.

This clonotype has just a few counts. This sequence joins TRBV20-1 and TRBJ2-5; D is ambiguous. Trimming removed 3 bases at V and 4 bases at J, with 18 bases between. This CDR3 has 15 amino acids. Germline lookup yields CDR1 DFQATT and CDR2 SNEGSKA (reference sequence). CDR3 nucleotide sequence: TGCAGTGCTAGGCTTTTCGGGCGATCCGGAGAGACCCAGTACTTC. It specifies CSARLFGRSGETQYF.

This clonotype was observed a handful of times. The V and J genes are TRBV7-9 and TRBJ1-1; possible D gene TRBD1, 6 bases. Germline CDR1 is SEHNR and CDR2 is FQNEAQ (reference sequence). CDR3 length equals 13 residues. Trimming removed 5 bases from V and 4 bases from J, with 11 bases in between. The CDR3 loop is CASSITGPTEAFF. CDR3 nucleotide sequence: TGTGCCAGCAGCATTACAGGGCCCACTGAAGCTTTCTTT.

This clonotype occurred a few times. The chain is built from TRBV7-2 and TRBJ2-5, with 14 bases fitting TRBD2. After removal of 2 bases from V and 5 bases from J, the junction contained 10 bases not matched to a gene. Germline V gene lookup returns CDR1 SGHTA and CDR2 FQGNSA. This CDR3 spans 18 amino acids. The CDR3: CASSLPPTGLAGGETQYF. CDR3 nucleotide sequence: TGTGCCAGCAGCTTACCCCCTACCGGACTAGCGGGGGGTGAGACCCAGTACTTC.

This clonotype came up a few times. The chain is built from TRBV29-1 and TRBJ2-5; D could derive from TRBD1 or TRBD2 (6 bases each). CDR1 is SQVTM, CDR2 ANQGSEA, per germline. This CDR3 spans 15 amino acids. V shed 3 bases and J shed 2 bases, with 16 bases lying between them. The CDR3 region is CSVERNGGGQETQYF. The CDR3 DNA is TGCAGCGTTGAGAGAAACGGGGGCGGGCAAGAGACCCAGTACTTC.

The chain employs TRBV6-1 and TRBJ1-6; D gene unclear. The V gene lost 2 bases and the J gene lost 14 bases, with 16 bases spanning the gap. This CDR3 is 14 amino acids long. CDR1 is MNHNS and CDR2 is SASEGT in the germline V gene. CDR3 amino acids: CASSEQRKRGALHF. CDR3 in DNA: TGTGCCAGCAGTGAACAGCGTAAACGGGGAGCCCTCCACTTT.

This clonotype has only a few counts. The CDR3 here is CASSSAGGNWQYF. Written as DNA, the CDR3 is TGTGCCAGCAGTTCCGCAGGGGGAAATTGGCAGTATTTT. The V gene is TRBV12-3 or TRBV12-4, the J gene TRBJ2-3; 7 nucleotides align to TRBD1. The CDR3 length is 13 residues. Losses at the gene ends were 4 bases for V and 11 bases for J; bases not matched to a gene: 9.

The table lists this clonotype with a few counts. This chain joins TRBV29-1 and TRBJ1-1; D possibly corresponds to TRBD1 (5 bases). CDR3 size: 9 residues. The germline V and J ends were trimmed by 7 bases and 10 bases, with 10 bases remaining between them. The germline V gene encodes CDR1 SQVTM and CDR2 ANQGSEA. The CDR3 reads CSEGTGAFF. CDR3 coding DNA: TGCAGCGAGGGGACCGGAGCTTTCTTT.

The chain couples TRBV20-1 to TRBJ1-5, with 7 bases fitting TRBD1. The CDR3 has 17 residues. Germline loops: CDR1 DFQATT, CDR2 SNEGSKA (reference sequence). Losses at the gene ends were 1 base for V and 7 bases for J; bases not matched to a gene: 16. CDR3 bases: TGCAGTGCTAGAGTGACAGGGTTCAGTTGGGAAAGCCAGCCCCAGCATTTT. Translation: CSARVTGFSWESQPQHF.

This clonotype has just a few counts. This chain uses TRBV6-5 with TRBJ2-4; possible D gene TRBD2, 5 bases. Looked up from germline, CDR1 is MNHEY and CDR2 is SVGAGI. The CDR3 length is 13 residues. V was shortened by 4 bases and J by 5 bases, with 9 bases between the two germline ends. The CDR3 nucleotides are TGTGCCAGCAGTTTCGGGGTTGAAAACATTCAGTACTTC. Amino acids: CASSFGVENIQYF.

This clonotype was seen more than once but under ten times. The chain carries TRBV12-3 or TRBV12-4 and TRBJ2-7; 7 bases are shared with TRBD1. After removal of 5 bases from V and 6 bases from J, the junction contained 1 base not matched to a gene. This CDR3 spans 11 amino acids. The CDR3 region has the DNA TGTGCCAGCAGTACAGGGGCCGAGCAGTACGTC. Protein: CASSTGAEQYV.

The rearrangement uses TRBV7-9 and TRBJ2-7, with TRBD2 identical over 7 bases. From germline, CDR1 is SEHNR and CDR2 FQNEAQ (reference sequence). CDR3 length: 14 amino acids. V shed 2 bases and J 6 bases; nucleotides not matched to a gene: 7. The CDR3 spells CASSLLGGRGEQYF. The CDR3 coding sequence is TGTGCCAGCAGCTTATTGGGAGGGAGGGGCGAGCAGTACTTC.

This clonotype has a count of ten or more. The chain combines TRBV2 with TRBJ2-1; the D is unclear. The CDR3 spans 10 residues. Between the trimmed V and J ends, which lost 3 bases and 6 bases, there was a span of 0 bases. CDR1 and CDR2 (germline): SNHLY, FYNNEI. CDR3: CASSDNEQFF. CDR3 DNA: TGTGCCAGCAGTGACAATGAGCAGTTCTTC.

The chain links TRBV3-1 to TRBJ2-3; 9 nucleotides align to TRBD2. CDR3 length: 15 amino acids. The J segment lost 9 bases and the V segment lost 1 base, leaving 8 bases of the junction unmatched. CDR1 and CDR2 (germline): LGHDT, YNNKEL (reference sequence). The DNA of the CDR3 is TGTGCCAGCAGCCAAGGGAATAGCGGGGGTACCACGCAGTATTTT. Translating gives CASSQGNSGGTTQYF.

The rearrangement joins TRBV5-1 to TRBJ2-1; 9 bases align to TRBD1. The germline V gene has CDR1 SGHRS and CDR2 YFSETQ. The CDR3 is 15 residues long. V lost 4 bases and J lost 4; bases outside the gene matches: 6. The CDR3 sequence is CASSLGGTGYNEQFF. For the CDR3, the DNA is TGCGCCAGCAGCCTAGGTGGGACAGGGTACAATGAGCAGTTCTTC.

This clonotype was seen ten or more times. CDR3 in DNA: TGCAGTGCTAGAGTCCCAGGGGCCTCCTATGGCTACACCTTC. Translating it yields CSARVPGASYGYTF. The gene calls are TRBV20-1 and TRBJ1-2, with D maybe TRBD1 (6 bases). V was trimmed by 1 base and J by 4 bases, leaving 13 bases between them. The CDR3 has 14 residues. Germline assignment: CDR1 DFQATT and CDR2 SNEGSKA (reference sequence).

V gene TRBV6-5 combines with J gene TRBJ1-1; D is uncertain. Trimming cost V 6 bases and J 4 bases, with 15 bases left between them. Germline CDR1 reads MNHEY; CDR2 reads SVGAGI. The length of the CDR3 is 14 residues. CDR3: CASRSFRIATEAFF. CDR3 nucleotide sequence: TGTGCCAGCAGATCCTTCAGGATTGCCACTGAAGCTTTCTTT.

The chain combines TRBV5-1 with TRBJ2-5, with D unclear. The CDR3 spans 15 residues. Per the germline V gene, CDR1 is SGHRS and CDR2 is YFSETQ. V was clipped by 0 bases and J by 0 bases, with 9 bases between them. CDR3 loop: CASSLAPGNQETQYF. The CDR3 region has the DNA TGCGCCAGCAGCTTGGCTCCGGGCAACCAAGAGACCCAGTACTTC.